What follows describes a single T cell receptor (beta chain). Its matching antigen is unknown. The data are from a study of tumor-infiltrating lymphocytes in glioblastoma multiforme. Overall study findings and caveats: The TCR and somatic mutation analysis included just one glioblastoma patient.

TCR beta libraries were built from RNA through three nested multiplex PCR rounds using modified ARM-PCR. Input was 0.5 ug total RNA, reverse-transcribed with a C-beta primer. Using its own MiXCR run on the multiplex PCR reads, TCRdb lists one record per CDR3 protein. This table has about 8,400 distinct CDR3 sequences, around 74% appearing once. Germline loops: CDR1 LGHNA, CDR2 YSLEER. This CDR3 comprises 13 residues. The V end was cut by 0 bases, the J end by 5 bases, with 7 bases between. The sequencing sample was made of brain tumor tissue. This clonotype originated in a male donor with glioblastoma. The J gene is TRBJ2-5, the V gene TRBV4-3; D call uncertain. CDR3 DNA sequence: TGCGCCAGCAGCCAAGAAACGATTGAGACCCAGTACTTC. Encoded protein: CASSQETIETQYF.